This TCR beta chain came from a study of HIV-infected patients and healthy controls. cDNA was made from about 510 ng RNA using alpha and beta constant primers. Each of the alpha and beta chains got its own library through chain-specific third strand synthesis with indices. Second strand synthesis was primed from the SP2 site. Each molecule carried a 12-nucleotide identifier made of two joined random hexamers added before amplification. TCRdb independently ran MiXCR on the 5' RACE reads; one entry per CDR3 protein. Seen here are about 19,000 distinct CDR3 sequences, roughly 8.2% observed once, and the top ten hold 2.6%. By sample fraction, this clonotype is medium-sized. No cell fractionation was done, so the repertoire covers all unsorted peripheral blood T cells. Peripheral blood, roughly 2.7 ml, was drawn for RNA extraction. V was clipped by 1 base and J by 2 bases; unmatched bases: 4. The CDR3 length is 16 residues. CDR1 is SGHAT and CDR2 is FQNNGV in the germline V gene.

The receptor was isolated from an adult in good health. The genes are TRBV11-2 and TRBJ2-3; 9 nucleotides match TRBD1. The source material was blood. CDR3 DNA: TGTGCCAGCAGCTTAGGGACAGGGGCACACACAGATACGCAGTATTTT. It yields the protein CASSLGTGAHTDTQYF.